Shown below are 30 T cell receptor beta chains from a single sample sequenced in a study of T cells in Graves' hyperthyroidism and ophthalmopathy. Amplified regions were TCR beta CDR3 sequences from RNA transcripts. First-round RT-PCR of the TCR CDR3 relied on the HTBI primer set. TCRdb fed the multiplex PCR reads into MiXCR, producing one record per CDR3 protein. The sample consists of about 640,000 distinct CDR3 sequences, less than 25% of them appearing once. Input material: blood. These receptors all stem from a man aged 25 to 45 with Graves' ophthalmopathy.

This clonotype was detected many times. The chain couples TRBV5-1 to TRBJ2-1; D gene uncertain. Per the germline V gene, CDR1 is SGHRS and CDR2 is YFSETQ. The CDR3 contains 14 residues. Trimming took off 4 bases at V and 5 bases at J, with 13 bases between the two ends. CDR3 in DNA: TGCGCCAGCAGCAACGAAGACGAGAACAATGAGCAGTTCTTC. It yields the protein CASSNEDENNEQFF.

This clonotype was found many times. The chain joins TRBV12-3 or TRBV12-4 to TRBJ1-5; tentative D call: TRBD1 (5 bases). The CDR3 runs to 13 residues. V was shortened by 5 bases and J by 6 bases, with 11 bases between the two germline ends. The CDR3: CASSPQGSQPQHF. CDR3 sequence (DNA): TGTGCCAGCAGTCCTCAGGGAAGTCAGCCCCAGCATTTT.

The V call is TRBV11-2, the J call TRBJ2-5; 10 nucleotides align to TRBD2. V gave up 2 bases and J gave up 2 bases; unmatched junction bases: 8. Germline lookup yields CDR1 SGHAT and CDR2 FQNNGV. This CDR3 is 17 amino acids long. CDR3: CASSLRRTSGLQETQYF. As DNA, the CDR3 is TGTGCCAGCAGCTTAAGGAGGACTAGCGGCCTGCAAGAGACCCAGTACTTC.

This clonotype has only a few counts. V usage is TRBV29-1 and J usage is TRBJ2-1; D might be TRBD1 (5 bases). The V end was cut by 4 bases, the J end by 0 bases, with 22 bases between. The CDR3 contains 18 residues. From germline, CDR1 is SQVTM and CDR2 ANQGSEA. CDR3 coding DNA: TGCAGCGTTGCTTCGGTTCAGGGAACCCTAAGCTCCTACAATGAGCAGTTCTTC. It encodes CSVASVQGTLSSYNEQFF.

This clonotype came up many times. This rearrangement joins TRBV28 to TRBJ2-7; 16 bases fit TRBD2. With 5 bases clipped from V and 2 bases from J, the junction kept 9 bases outside the gene matches. The CDR3 has 18 amino acids. Per the germline V gene, CDR1 is MDHEN and CDR2 is SYDVKM. This CDR3 is CASSTPGTSGRGTYEQYF. The CDR3 bases are TGTGCCAGCAGTACCCCCGGGACTAGCGGGAGGGGGACCTACGAGCAGTACTTC.

The rearrangement joins TRBV9 to TRBJ2-7, with 7 bases matching TRBD1. The CDR3 has 15 residues. Germline assignment: CDR1 SGDLS and CDR2 YYNGEE. Losses at the gene ends were 4 bases for V and 3 bases for J; bases not matched to a gene: 10. The CDR3 here is CASSPETGNLYEQYF. The CDR3 DNA is TGTGCCAGCAGCCCCGAGACAGGGAACCTCTACGAGCAGTACTTC.

This clonotype has ten or more counts. The chain employs TRBV5-1 and TRBJ2-7, with 9 bases lining up with TRBD2. With V trimmed by 1 base and J by 2 bases, 4 bases remained unmatched. This CDR3 spans 15 amino acids. CDR1 SGHRS and CDR2 YFSETQ come from the germline V gene. CDR3 DNA: TGCGCCAGCAGCTTGTCGATAGCGGGGGCCTACGAGCAGTACTTC. It is translated as CASSLSIAGAYEQYF. The complete variable domain, with remaining parts taken from reference TRBV5-1 and TRBJ2-7, reads KAGVTQTPRYLIKTRGQQVTLSCSPISGHRSVSWYQQTPGQGLQFLFEYFSETQRNKGNFPGRFSGRQFSNSRSEMNVSTLELGDSALYLCASSLSIAGAYEQYFGPGTRLTVT.

There are many counts of this clonotype. The chain couples TRBV20-1 to TRBJ1-1; 7 bases are shared with TRBD1. J lost 1 base, V lost 6 bases, and 11 bases had no gene match. The CDR3 consists of 15 residues. Germline loops: CDR1 DFQATT, CDR2 SNEGSKA (reference sequence). CDR3: CSAEDRRRGNTEAFF. The CDR3 nucleotides are TGCAGTGCGGAGGACAGGCGGCGGGGGAACACTGAAGCTTTCTTT.

The chain combines TRBV29-1 with TRBJ2-7; 9 bases fit TRBD1. The CDR3 consists of 13 residues. From germline, CDR1 is SQVTM and CDR2 ANQGSEA. J was trimmed by 3 bases and V by 7 bases; bases with no gene match: 7. The CDR3 nucleotides read TGCAGCGCTACAGGGGGCGAATTCTACGAGCAGTACTTC. Translation gives CSATGGEFYEQYF.

In this sample, this clonotype turned up a few times. The J gene is TRBJ1-5, the V gene TRBV15; D not certain. Trimming left V 5 bases short and J 5 bases short, with 10 bases between. Germline CDR1 is LNHNV and CDR2 is YYDKDF (reference sequence). This CDR3 region has 13 residues. Here the CDR3 reads CATSVYWDQPQHF. CDR3 coding DNA: TGTGCCACCAGCGTTTATTGGGATCAGCCCCAGCATTTT.

This clonotype was recorded a few times. The rearrangement links TRBV28 to TRBJ2-3; D gene unclear. Germline-derived CDR1 and CDR2 are MDHEN and SYDVKM. This CDR3 has 15 amino acids. V dropped 2 bases and J dropped 3 bases, with 12 bases sitting between them. The CDR3 loop is CASSLGTVGTDTQYF. The CDR3, as DNA: TGTGCCAGCAGTTTAGGAACGGTCGGGACAGATACGCAGTATTTT.

At least ten counts were recorded for this clonotype. This sequence joins TRBV12-3 or TRBV12-4 and TRBJ2-2; D is perhaps TRBD1 or TRBD2 (5 bases each). Trimming cost V 1 base and J 0 bases, with 12 bases left between them. The CDR3 extends over 17 amino acids. CDR3 residues: CASSLEAKGPNTGELFF. CDR3 coding DNA: TGTGCCAGCAGTTTAGAGGCCAAGGGACCGAACACCGGGGAGCTGTTTTTT.

This rearrangement joins TRBV29-1 to TRBJ2-7; TRBD1 agrees at 8 bases. CDR3 length equals 14 residues. From germline, CDR1 is SQVTM and CDR2 ANQGSEA. Unmatched junction bases numbered 4, after V lost 0 bases and J lost 3 bases. This chain's CDR3 is CSVEERGTGYEQYF. In DNA form, the CDR3 reads TGCAGCGTTGAAGAGCGCGGGACAGGCTACGAGCAGTACTTC.

This clonotype was counted at least ten times. In nucleotides, the CDR3 is TGTGCCAGCAGCCGACAGGGGAGTGAAGCTTTCTTT. As protein: CASSRQGSEAFF. The rearrangement links TRBV12-3 or TRBV12-4 to TRBJ1-1, with TRBD1 matching over 8 bases. V lost 6 bases and J lost 7; bases outside the gene matches: 4. The CDR3 is 12 amino acids.

This chain links TRBV12-3 or TRBV12-4 with TRBJ1-1; 8 positions agree with TRBD1. The CDR3 is 14 amino acids. V gave up 6 bases and J gave up 2 bases; unmatched junction bases: 5. CDR3 sequence reads: CASRLGQANTEAFF. CDR3 in DNA: TGTGCCAGCAGATTGGGACAGGCCAACACTGAAGCTTTCTTT.

This clonotype came up a few times. This chain uses TRBV7-2 with TRBJ2-1, with D unclear. Trimming stripped 1 base from V and 10 bases from J, with 17 bases between. The CDR3 has 15 amino acids. Germline assignment: CDR1 SGHTA and CDR2 FQGNSA. CDR3 nucleotides: TGTGCCAGCAGCTTAGTAGGACCGGATAGCTTGGAGCAGTTCTTC. This encodes CASSLVGPDSLEQFF.

This clonotype has just a few counts. One junction end disagrees with the germline gene, perhaps due to a read error. The chain joins TRBV11-2 to TRBJ2-2; perhaps TRBD1 as D (5 bases). This CDR3 region has 13 residues. Germline lookup yields CDR1 SGHAT and CDR2 FQNNGV. For the CDR3, the DNA is TGTGTCAGCAGCCCAACTGCAGGGAAGGAGCTGTTTTTT. Translated, it gives CVSSPTAGKELFF.

This clonotype has only a few counts. The chain has TRBV6-1 and TRBJ1-1; D gene uncertain. The CDR3 consists of 13 residues. V gave up 5 bases and J gave up 3 bases, with 10 bases separating them. Germline CDR1 and CDR2: MNHNS and SASEGT. This CDR3 is CASSFHTDTEAFF. The DNA for the CDR3 is TGTGCCAGCAGTTTTCATACGGACACTGAAGCTTTCTTT.

This clonotype was detected a few times. The chain combines TRBV29-1 with TRBJ2-1; 12 bases match TRBD2. J lost 6 bases, V lost 1 base, and 1 base had no gene match. CDR3 size: 14 residues. CDR1 is SQVTM, CDR2 ANQGSEA, per germline. CDR3 in amino acids: CSVEGTSGTNEQFF. For the CDR3, the DNA is TGCAGCGTTGAAGGGACTAGCGGGACCAATGAGCAGTTCTTC.

This clonotype turned up a few times. The J gene is TRBJ2-7, the V gene TRBV6-6; D is perhaps TRBD1 or TRBD2 (5 bases each). The CDR3 runs to 15 residues. CDR1 is MNHNY, CDR2 SVGAGI, per germline (reference sequence). V lost 0 bases to trimming and J lost 4 bases, with 13 bases between them. The DNA of the CDR3 is TGTGCCAGCAGTTACTCAATGGGGGTCTCGTACGAGCAGTACTTC. It specifies CASSYSMGVSYEQYF.

The chain links TRBV7-2 to TRBJ1-1, with unresolved D. Germline CDR1 and CDR2: SGHTA and FQGNSA. The V gene lost 5 bases and the J gene lost 0 bases, with 10 bases spanning the gap. CDR3 length equals 14 residues. The CDR3 reads CASSRRHLNTEAFF. As DNA, the CDR3 is TGTGCCAGCAGCCGGCGACACTTGAACACTGAAGCTTTCTTT.

The chain uses TRBV28 and TRBJ2-2, with D hard to call. The CDR3 has 13 residues. The V and J ends lost 3 bases and 2 bases respectively, with 4 bases between them. Germline V gives CDR1 MDHEN, CDR2 SYDVKM. The DNA of the CDR3 is TGTGCCAGCAGTTTTATAAACACCGGGGAGCTGTTTTTT. Protein product: CASSFINTGELFF.

This clonotype came up many times. V and J are TRBV2 and TRBJ1-2, with no clear D. This CDR3 comprises 15 residues. With 3 bases removed from V and 6 bases from J, the gap between germline ends came to 17 bases. From germline, CDR1 is SNHLY and CDR2 FYNNEI. The CDR3 region is CASSEGRRAPDGYTF. The CDR3 nucleotides read TGTGCCAGCAGTGAGGGTCGGAGGGCCCCGGATGGCTACACCTTC.

A few counts support this clonotype. This rearrangement joins TRBV6-6 to TRBJ2-2, with TRBD2 matching 10 bases. Trimming cost V 2 bases and J 0 bases; bases outside gene matches: 3. The germline gives CDR1 MNHNY, CDR2 SVGAGI (reference sequence). The length of the CDR3 is 17 residues. CDR3 loop: CASSYESGRANTGELFF. In DNA, the CDR3 is TGTGCCAGCAGTTACGAGAGCGGGAGGGCGAACACCGGGGAGCTGTTTTTT.

There are many counts of this clonotype. The CDR3 is CAWNLLDTGELFF. The CDR3 DNA sequence: TGTGCCTGGAACCTACTAGACACCGGGGAGCTGTTTTTT. The V gene is TRBV30, the J gene TRBJ2-2; D is perhaps TRBD2 (5 bases). Trimming removed 4 bases from V and 3 bases from J, with 9 bases in between. The CDR3 is 13 amino acids. From germline, CDR1 is GTSNPN and CDR2 SVGIG (reference sequence).

The chain combines TRBV10-3 with TRBJ2-7; possible D gene TRBD1, 5 bases. The V and J ends lost 4 bases and 2 bases respectively, with 9 bases between them. Germline-derived CDR1 and CDR2 are ENHRY and SYGVKD. This CDR3 region has 13 residues. CDR3 sequence reads: CAISGQSTYEQYF. The CDR3 region has the DNA TGTGCCATCAGTGGACAGTCTACCTACGAGCAGTACTTC.

This clonotype came up a few times. The chain recombines TRBV28 with TRBJ1-5; D ambiguous. Germline-derived CDR1 and CDR2 are MDHEN and SYDVKM. This CDR3 spans 13 amino acids. V was trimmed by 4 bases and J by 3 bases, leaving 7 bases between them. The CDR3 DNA sequence: TGTGCCAGCAGTTCCCAGTACAATCAGCCCCAGCATTTT. This codes for CASSSQYNQPQHF.

This clonotype was recorded many times. V gene TRBV20-1 combines with J gene TRBJ1-6; D is undetermined. V gave up 1 base and J gave up 9 bases, with 19 bases separating them. This CDR3 region has 16 residues. CDR1 and CDR2 (germline): DFQATT, SNEGSKA (reference sequence). The CDR3 spells CSARGGGAVVTSPLHF. DNA for the CDR3: TGCAGTGCTAGAGGGGGTGGCGCCGTGGTTACTTCACCCCTCCACTTT.

The chain uses TRBV7-9 and TRBJ1-1, with 9 bases that match TRBD1. V dropped 2 bases and J dropped 6; count of bases not matched to a gene: 4. Per germline, CDR1 SEHNR and CDR2 FQNEAQ (reference sequence). This CDR3 has 14 residues. The CDR3 protein is CASSLRQGGAEAFF. The DNA of the CDR3 is TGTGCCAGCAGCTTAAGACAGGGGGGCGCTGAAGCTTTCTTT.

The chain recombines TRBV7-9 with TRBJ1-4; D remains ambiguous. Per the germline V gene, CDR1 is SEHNR and CDR2 is FQNEAQ (reference sequence). The CDR3 runs to 16 residues. The V end was cut by 2 bases, the J end by 0 bases, with 10 bases between. The DNA for the CDR3 is TGTGCCAGCAGCTTATCGAGAGCCACAACTAATGAAAAACTGTTTTTT. Its translation is CASSLSRATTNEKLFF.